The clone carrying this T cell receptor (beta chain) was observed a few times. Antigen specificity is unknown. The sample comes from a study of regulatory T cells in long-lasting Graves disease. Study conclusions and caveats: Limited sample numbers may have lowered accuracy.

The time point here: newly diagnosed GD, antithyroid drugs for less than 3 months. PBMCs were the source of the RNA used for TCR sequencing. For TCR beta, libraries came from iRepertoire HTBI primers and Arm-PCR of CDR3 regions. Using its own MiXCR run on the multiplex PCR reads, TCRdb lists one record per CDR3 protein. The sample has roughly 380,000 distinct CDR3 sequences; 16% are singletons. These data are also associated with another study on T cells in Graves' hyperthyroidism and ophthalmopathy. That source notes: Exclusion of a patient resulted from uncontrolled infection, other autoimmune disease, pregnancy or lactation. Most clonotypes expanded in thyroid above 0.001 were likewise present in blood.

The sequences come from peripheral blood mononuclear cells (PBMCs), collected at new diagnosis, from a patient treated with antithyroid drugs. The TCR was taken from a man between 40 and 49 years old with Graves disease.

This chain's CDR3 is CASSLEGRTYEQYF. The CDR3 coding sequence is TGTGCCAGCAGCTTAGAAGGCAGGACCTACGAGCAGTACTTC. The rearrangement uses TRBV7-8 and TRBJ2-7; D uncertain. This CDR3 is 14 amino acids long. Looked up from germline, CDR1 is SGHVS and CDR2 is FQNEAQ. With 1 base removed from V and 2 bases from J, the gap between germline ends came to 9 bases.